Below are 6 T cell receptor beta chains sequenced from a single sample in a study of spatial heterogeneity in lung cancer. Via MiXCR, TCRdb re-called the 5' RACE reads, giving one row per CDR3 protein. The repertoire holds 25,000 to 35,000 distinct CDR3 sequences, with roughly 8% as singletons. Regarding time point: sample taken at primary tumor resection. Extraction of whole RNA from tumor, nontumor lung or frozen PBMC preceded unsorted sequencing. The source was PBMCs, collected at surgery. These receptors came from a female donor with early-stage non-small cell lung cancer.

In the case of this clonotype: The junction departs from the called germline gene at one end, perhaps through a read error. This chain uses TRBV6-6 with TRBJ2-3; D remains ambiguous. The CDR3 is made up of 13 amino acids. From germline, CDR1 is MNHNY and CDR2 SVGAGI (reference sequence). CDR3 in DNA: TGTGCCAGCAGTTACTCCAACACAGATACGCAGTTTTTT. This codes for CASSYSNTDTQFF.

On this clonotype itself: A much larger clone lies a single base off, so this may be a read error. The CDR3 DNA sequence: TGTGCCAGCAGGGGGACCCTCTGCAATCAGCCCCAGCATTTT. Protein sequence: CASRGTLCNQPQHF. This rearrangement joins TRBV6-2 or TRBV6-3 to TRBJ1-5; weak D call: TRBD1 (5 bases). CDR3 length: 14 residues. V gave up 6 bases and J gave up 2 bases, with 11 bases separating them. The germline CDR1 and CDR2 sequences are MNHEY and SVGEGT.

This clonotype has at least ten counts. CDR3 region: CASSRQGNYGYTF. The CDR3 DNA reads TGTGCCAGCAGCCGACAGGGAAACTATGGCTACACCTTC. The chain joins TRBV11-2 to TRBJ1-2; 7 nucleotides match TRBD1. The junction had 2 bases not matched to a gene; V was cut back by 5 bases and J by 2 bases. The CDR3 spans 13 residues. Germline loops: CDR1 SGHAT, CDR2 FQNNGV.

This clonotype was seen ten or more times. The DNA for the CDR3 is TGTGCCAGCAGTGAAACACCGGCCAGAGGAGCTTTCTTT. Amino acid sequence: CASSETPARGAFF. The chain recombines TRBV6-1 with TRBJ1-1, with D unclear. V shed 2 bases and J shed 10 bases, with 14 bases lying between them. CDR3 size: 13 residues. Germline-derived CDR1 and CDR2 are MNHNS and SASEGT.

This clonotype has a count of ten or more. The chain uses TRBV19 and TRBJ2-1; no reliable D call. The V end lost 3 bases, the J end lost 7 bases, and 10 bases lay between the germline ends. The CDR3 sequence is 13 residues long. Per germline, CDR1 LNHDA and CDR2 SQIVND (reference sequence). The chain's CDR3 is CASSMVAENEQFF. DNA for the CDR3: TGTGCCAGTAGTATGGTGGCGGAGAATGAGCAGTTCTTC.

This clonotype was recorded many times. The CDR3 here is CASSHRLNRNTEAFF. The DNA of the CDR3 is TGTGCCAGCAGTCACAGGTTGAACAGGAACACTGAAGCTTTCTTT. The gene calls are TRBV7-8 and TRBJ1-1; TRBD1 is a possible D gene (5 bases). Germline V gives CDR1 SGHVS, CDR2 FQNEAQ. The CDR3 is 15 residues long. Trimming cost V 6 bases and J 1 base, with 15 bases left between them.